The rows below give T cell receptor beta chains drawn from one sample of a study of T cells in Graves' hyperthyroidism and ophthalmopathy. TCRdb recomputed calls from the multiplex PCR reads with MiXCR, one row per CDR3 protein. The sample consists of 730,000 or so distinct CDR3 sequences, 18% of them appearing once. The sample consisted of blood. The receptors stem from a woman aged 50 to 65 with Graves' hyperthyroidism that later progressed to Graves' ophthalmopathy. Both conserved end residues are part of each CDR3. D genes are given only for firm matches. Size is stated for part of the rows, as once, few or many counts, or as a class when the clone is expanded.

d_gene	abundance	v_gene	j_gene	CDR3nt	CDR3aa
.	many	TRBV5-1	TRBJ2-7	TGCGCCAGCAGCGCGAACGGGTACGAGCAGTACTTC	CASSANGYEQYF
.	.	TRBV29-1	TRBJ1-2	TGCAGCGTTCGTCGGGGCCAGCAAGCTAACTATGGCTACACCTTC	CSVRRGQQANYGYTF
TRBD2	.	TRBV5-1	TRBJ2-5	TGCGCCACCACGCTAGCGGGGGGCAGGGAGACCCAGTACTTC	CATTLAGGRETQYF
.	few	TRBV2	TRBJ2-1	TGTGCCAGCAGCGGCCTAGTTTCGACCCACAATGAGCAGTTCTTC	CASSGLVSTHNEQFF
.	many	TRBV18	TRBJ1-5	TGTGCCAGCTCACCAGACCAAAACTACCAGCCCCAGCATTTT	CASSPDQNYQPQHF
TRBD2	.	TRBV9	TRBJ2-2	TGTACCAGCAGCGGTGTAGCGGGGGGCCCAAACACCGGGGAGCTGTTTTTT	CTSSGVAGGPNTGELFF
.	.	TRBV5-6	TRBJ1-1	TGTGCCAGCAGCTCGGGGTGGCTCCAGAACACTGAAGCTTTCTTT	CASSSGWLQNTEAFF
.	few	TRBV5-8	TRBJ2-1	TGTGCCAGCAGCTGGGAAACAAACAGGGATCATGAGCAGTTCTTC	CASSWETNRDHEQFF
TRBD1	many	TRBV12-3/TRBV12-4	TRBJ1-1	TGTGCCAGCAGGTTACAGGGGAAGAACACTGAAGCTTTCTTT	CASRLQGKNTEAFF
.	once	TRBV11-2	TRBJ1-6	TGTGCCAGCAGCTTAGTGGGGGGGCAGAATTCACCCCTCCACTTT	CASSLVGGQNSPLHF
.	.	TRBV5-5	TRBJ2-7	TGTGCCAGCAGAGGGGCTGGGGGATACTCCTACGAGCAGTACTTC	CASRGAGGYSYEQYF
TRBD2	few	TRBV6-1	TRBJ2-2	TGTGCCAGCAGTGAAGCCGGGGGGGGGTACACCGGGGAGCTGTTTTTT	CASSEAGGGYTGELFF
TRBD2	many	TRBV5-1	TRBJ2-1	TGCGCCAGCAGTGGCGGGAGCACCTACAATGAGCAGTTCTTC	CASSGGSTYNEQFF
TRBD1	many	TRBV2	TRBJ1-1	TGTGCCAGTGGCCGGGACAGGTTCGTCACTGAAGCTTTCTTT	CASGRDRFVTEAFF
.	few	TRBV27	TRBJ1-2	TGTGCCAGCAGTCCCTGGACACAGGGAAATGGCTACACCTTC	CASSPWTQGNGYTF
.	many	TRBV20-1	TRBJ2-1	TGCAGTGCTAGGAGACTGGGGGGTTCCTACAATGAGCAGTTCTTC	CSARRLGGSYNEQFF
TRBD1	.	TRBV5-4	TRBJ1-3	TGTGCCAGCAGCTCCCGGGACAGGGCCTCCTCGGAGGGAAACACCATATATTTT	CASSSRDRASSEGNTIYF
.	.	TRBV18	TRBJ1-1	TGTGCCAGCTCACCGAAGGTGGGCACTGAAGCTTTCTTT	CASSPKVGTEAFF
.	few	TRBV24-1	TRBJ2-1	TGTGCCACCAGTGATAGTCCGGACAGCCCGAACAATGAGCAGTTCTTC	CATSDSPDSPNNEQFF
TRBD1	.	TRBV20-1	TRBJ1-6	TGCAGTGCTAGGGCCGGGGACAGCTTATTCAATTCACCCCTCCACTTT	CSARAGDSLFNSPLHF
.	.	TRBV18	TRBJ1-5	TGTGCCAGCTCACCAGGCCAGGGGAACAATCAGCCCCAGCATTTT	CASSPGQGNNQPQHF
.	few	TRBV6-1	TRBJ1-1	TGTGCCAGCAGCGCGGGCCTCGAACGGGCTTTCTTT	CASSAGLERAFF
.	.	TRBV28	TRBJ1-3	TGTGCCAGCAGTCCACCTCCGTGGGTTCAGGGACCAAGAAACACCATATATTTT	CASSPPPWVQGPRNTIYF
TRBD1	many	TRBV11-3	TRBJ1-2	TGTGCCAGCAGCTGGGGACAGACCAACTATGGCTACACCTTC	CASSWGQTNYGYTF
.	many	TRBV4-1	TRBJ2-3	TGCGCCAGCAGCCAAGGTCAGAGAGGCGCAGATACGCAGTATTTT	CASSQGQRGADTQYF
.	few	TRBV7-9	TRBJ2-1	TGTGCCAGCAGCCCGTGGGAGGATATTGAGTACAATGAGCAGTTCTTC	CASSPWEDIEYNEQFF
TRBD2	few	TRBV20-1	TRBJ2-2	TGCAGTGCTATCAATACTAGCGGGGGGAGGACCGGGGAGCTGTTTTTT	CSAINTSGGRTGELFF
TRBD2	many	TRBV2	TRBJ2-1	TGTGCCAGCAGTGAATTCCGGGAGGGTCGGGATGAGCAGTTCTTC	CASSEFREGRDEQFF
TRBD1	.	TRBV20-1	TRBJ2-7	TGCAGTGTCAGGGGGCAGGCCTCCTACGAGCAGTACTTC	CSVRGQASYEQYF
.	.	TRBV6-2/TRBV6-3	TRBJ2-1	TGTGCCAGCGCCAGACACCCAAACAATGAGCAGTTCTTC	CASARHPNNEQFF
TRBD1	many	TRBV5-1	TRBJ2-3	TGCGCCAGCAGCCCGGGACAGGGCCCTAGCACAGATACGCAGTATTTT	CASSPGQGPSTDTQYF
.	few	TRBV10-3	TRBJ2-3	TGTGCCAGTTCTTCGGATGGGGGGGCTGCAGATACGCAGTATTTT	CASSSDGGAADTQYF
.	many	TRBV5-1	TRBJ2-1	TGCGCCAGCAGCTTGGGCGGGGGCACAGGGCATGAGCAGTTCTTC	CASSLGGGTGHEQFF
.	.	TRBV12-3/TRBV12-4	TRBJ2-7	TGTGCCAGCAGTTTAACAGGGCAAAGCTCCTACGAGCAGTACTTC	CASSLTGQSSYEQYF
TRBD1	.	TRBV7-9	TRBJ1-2	TGTGCCAGCAGCTTTACCGGGACAGGGGGGCATATTAGCTATGGCTACACCTTC	CASSFTGTGGHISYGYTF
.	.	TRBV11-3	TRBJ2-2	TGTGCCAGCAGCTCGGGGGGACAGGTGTTGCCCGGGGAGCTGTTTTTT	CASSSGGQVLPGELFF
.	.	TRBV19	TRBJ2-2	TGTGCCAGTAGTATCGGCAGGGAATTCCCTGGGGAGCTGTTTTTT	CASSIGREFPGELFF
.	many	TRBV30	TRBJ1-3	TGTGCCTGGACAGCCGGAAACACCATATATTTT	CAWTAGNTIYF
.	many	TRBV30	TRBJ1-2	TGTGCCTGGAGTGTGGTTAACTATGGCTACACCTTC	CAWSVVNYGYTF
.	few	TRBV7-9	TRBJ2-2	TGTGCCAGCAGCCTAGAGGCAGCCGGGGAGCTGTTTTTT	CASSLEAAGELFF
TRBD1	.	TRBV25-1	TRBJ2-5	TGTGCCAGCAGTCCCACAGGGGGCCGGGAGACCCAGTACTTC	CASSPTGGRETQYF
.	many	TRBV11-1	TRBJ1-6	TGTGCCAGCAGCTTGGAGGGGTTCAAGTTTTCACCCCTCCACTTT	CASSLEGFKFSPLHF
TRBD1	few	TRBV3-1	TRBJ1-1	TGTGCCAGCAGTCATAGGGGGACAGACCAAGGTTTCTTT	CASSHRGTDQGFF
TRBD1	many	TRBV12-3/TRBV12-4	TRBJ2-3	TGTGCCAGCAGCCTGGGACAGGGAACAGATACGCAGTATTTT	CASSLGQGTDTQYF
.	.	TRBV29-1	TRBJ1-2	TGCAGCGTTGAAGATAGGGGGGGCGCTGGCTACACCTTC	CSVEDRGGAGYTF
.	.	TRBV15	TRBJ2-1	TGTGCCACCAGCAGAGACCCCCGCAGCAGCAATGAGCAGTTCTTC	CATSRDPRSSNEQFF
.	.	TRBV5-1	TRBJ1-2	TGCGCCAGCAGCTTGGACGGACAGAACTATGGCTACACCTTC	CASSLDGQNYGYTF
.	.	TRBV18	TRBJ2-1	TGTGCCAGCTCACCAAATTTGGGGGCTTGGGATGAGCAGTTCTTC	CASSPNLGAWDEQFF
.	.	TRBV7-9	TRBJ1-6	TGTGCCAGCAGTCACAGCCCTAATAATTCACCCCTCCACTTT	CASSHSPNNSPLHF
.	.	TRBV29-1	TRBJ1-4	TGCAGCGTTGAAGGTCTGGGAGAAAAACTGTTTTTT	CSVEGLGEKLFF
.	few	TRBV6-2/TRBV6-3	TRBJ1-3	TGTGCCAGCAGTTCGTGGACCTCTGGAAACACCATATATTTT	CASSSWTSGNTIYF
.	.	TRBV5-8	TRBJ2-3	TGTGCCAGCACCTACATCCAGCTTAGCACAGATACGCAGTATTTT	CASTYIQLSTDTQYF
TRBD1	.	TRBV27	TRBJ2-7	TGTGCCAGCAGACGGACAGGGGGCGTCTACGAGCAGTACTTC	CASRRTGGVYEQYF
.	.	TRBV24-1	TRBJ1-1	TGTGCCACCAGGAGGGCCATGAACACTGAAGCTTTCTTT	CATRRAMNTEAFF
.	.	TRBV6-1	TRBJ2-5	TGTGCCAGCAGTCCGACTCTAGCGCGAGCGTGGACCCAGTACTTC	CASSPTLARAWTQYF
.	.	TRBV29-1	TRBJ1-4	TGCAGCGTTGCCGGCAGCCTTAATGAAAAACTGTTTTTT	CSVAGSLNEKLFF
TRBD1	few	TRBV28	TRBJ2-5	TGTGCCAGCTCGTCTCCCCAGGACAGGGGACAGACCCAGTACTTC	CASSSPQDRGQTQYF